These 12 T cell receptor beta chains share one sample of origin, sequenced in a study of T cells in narcolepsy. The protocol was immunoSEQ multiplex PCR, while the TCRdb copy is restricted to in-frame clones and leaves out a portion. The data hold some 30,000 clones, with 75% to 90% observed a single time. The sequencing sample was made of CD45RA- memory CD4+ T cells from PBMCs. These receptors all stem from a human donor with narcolepsy.

The CDR3 protein is CASRGDTGELFF. CDR3 nucleotide sequence: TGTGCCAGCAGAGGTGACACCGGGGAGCTGTTTTTT. This chain joins TRBV7-3 and TRBJ2-2, with no clear D. CDR3 length equals 12 residues. The V end lost 6 bases, the J end lost 3 bases, and 5 bases lay between the germline ends. Germline CDR1 is SGHTA and CDR2 is FQGTGA.

The chain joins TRBV25-1 to TRBJ2-2, with D possibly being TRBD1 (6 bases). The V and J ends lost 2 bases and 5 bases respectively, with 15 bases between them. Germline V gene data show CDR1 as MGHDK and CDR2 as SYGVNS. The CDR3 extends over 16 amino acids. CDR3 DNA sequence: TGTGCCAGCAGTGAAATCACTGGGGGCCGGACCGGGGAGCTGTTTTTT. Translating gives CASSEITGGRTGELFF.

This rearrangement joins TRBV7-2 to TRBJ2-7; 11 bases map to TRBD1. Germline V gene data show CDR1 as SGHTA and CDR2 as FQGNSA. This CDR3 has 16 residues. After removal of 3 bases from V and 2 bases from J, the junction contained 6 bases not matched to a gene. The CDR3: CASSFWRTGGAYEQYF. CDR3 DNA sequence: TGTGCCAGCAGCTTTTGGAGGACAGGGGGCGCCTACGAGCAGTACTTC.

The J gene is TRBJ2-5, the V gene TRBV11-1, with 9 bases lining up with TRBD1. Germline values: CDR1 SGHAT, CDR2 FQDESV (reference sequence). The V gene end was trimmed by 4 bases and the J gene end by 5 bases; junction bases not matched to a gene: 8. This CDR3 comprises 15 residues. The CDR3 loop is CASSSGDRDLETQYF. DNA of the CDR3: TGTGCCAGCAGCTCCGGGGACAGGGATTTGGAGACCCAGTACTTC.

The gene calls are TRBV6-6 and TRBJ2-5; no clear D. The CDR3 extends over 14 amino acids. V gave up 5 bases and J gave up 11 bases, with 21 bases separating them. Germline values: CDR1 MNHNY, CDR2 SVGAGI (reference sequence). The CDR3 DNA reads TGTGCCAGCAGTGGAAAATCGACCCGGTGGTGGCAGTACTTC. Amino acid sequence: CASSGKSTRWWQYF.

The rearrangement joins TRBV6-1 to TRBJ1-3, with D unclear. The CDR3 consists of 11 residues. Germline-derived CDR1 and CDR2 are MNHNS and SASEGT. The V end was cut by 7 bases, the J end by 0 bases, with 1 base between. The CDR3 sequence: CASTSGNTIYF. As DNA, the CDR3 is TGTGCCAGCACCTCTGGAAACACCATATATTTT.

The rearrangement uses TRBV6-6 and TRBJ1-4, with TRBD1 identical over 10 bases. With 5 bases clipped from V and 7 bases from J, the junction kept 7 bases outside the gene matches. Germline V gene sequence: CDR1 MNHNY, CDR2 SVGAGI (reference sequence). This CDR3 region has 15 residues. DNA of the CDR3: TGTGCCAGCAGTCCTACCGGGACAGGGGTTGAAAAACTGTTTTTT. The encoded protein is CASSPTGTGVEKLFF.

The gene calls are TRBV5-1 and TRBJ1-6; tentatively, D is TRBD1 (6 bases). The CDR3 is made up of 16 amino acids. Per germline, CDR1 SGHRS and CDR2 YFSETQ. Trimming pared 0 bases from V and 10 bases from J, leaving 17 bases between. The CDR3 sequence: CASSLAGSQGNSPLHF. The CDR3 DNA follows: TGCGCCAGCAGCTTGGCCGGCTCTCAGGGGAACTCACCCCTCCACTTT.

This chain links TRBV5-6 with TRBJ2-2; D gene unclear. The length of the CDR3 is 12 residues. CDR1 SGHDT and CDR2 YYEEEE come from the germline V gene. The ends were cut back, 5 bases at V and 8 bases at J, with 10 bases in the middle. The DNA of the CDR3 is TGTGCCAGCAGTTCCATGTCAGGGGAGCTGTTTTTT. Amino acids: CASSSMSGELFF.

By frequency in the sample, this clone is medium-sized (0.01 to 0.1%). V and J are TRBV7-8 and TRBJ1-1; D is unclear. The CDR3 extends over 14 amino acids. CDR1 is SGHVS and CDR2 is FQNEAQ in the germline V gene. Trimming took off 5 bases at V and 3 bases at J, with 13 bases between the two ends. CDR3 loop: CASSLQRSYTEAFF. The CDR3 nucleotides are TGTGCCAGCAGCCTCCAGCGTTCGTACACTGAAGCTTTCTTT.

This clone occurred once. The chain carries TRBV7-3 and TRBJ1-1; D perhaps matches TRBD1 (6 bases). CDR1 is SGHTA and CDR2 is FQGTGA in the germline V gene. Trimming stripped 8 bases from V and 5 bases from J, with 15 bases between. This CDR3 contains 13 residues. DNA of the CDR3: TGTGCCAGCTCCCGGACCCAGGGGACTGAAGCTTTCTTT. Encoded protein: CASSRTQGTEAFF. Full variable domain (missing parts from reference TRBV7-3 and TRBJ1-1): GAGVSQTPSNKVTEKGKYVELRCDPISGHTALYWYRQSLGQGPEFLIYFQGTGAADDSGLPNDRFFAVRPEGSVSTLKIQRTERGDSAVYLCASSRTQGTEAFFGQGTRLTVV.

The chain couples TRBV19 to TRBJ1-1; no firm D call. Trimming stripped 0 bases from V and 11 bases from J, with 10 bases between. Germline-derived CDR1 and CDR2 are LNHDA and SQIVND (reference sequence). This CDR3 has 12 residues. The CDR3 nucleotides read TGTGCCAGTAGTATAGAGTACCGCGAGGCTTTCTTT. It yields the protein CASSIEYREAFF.